This TCR beta chain originates from a study of blood T cell repertoires in COVID-19. On the study more broadly: Sites in the United States, Italy and Spain provided acute and convalescent COVID-19 samples. Nucleic acid was either cDNA or gDNA, and it came from T cells, B-cell-depleted T cells, or PBMCs.

Method: immunoSEQ multiplex PCR; TCRdb's copy keeps in-frame clones and lacks some. The sample holds some 220,000 clones, nearly 95% seen once. Seattle patients were enrolled during active infection and followed longitudinally. The V gene end was trimmed by 0 bases and the J gene end by 6 bases; junction bases not matched to a gene: 12. The CDR3 consists of 17 residues. CDR1 is SQVTM, CDR2 ANQGSEA, per germline. The sequenced sample was peripheral blood. This sequence joins TRBV29-1 and TRBJ2-3; TRBD2 aligns across 10 bases. The TCR was taken from a young man with COVID-19, enrolled during active disease. The CDR3 DNA follows: TGCAGCGTTGAAGATCAAACGCTAGCGGGGGTGTCGGATACGCAGTATTTT. Translated: CSVEDQTLAGVSDTQYF.